The clone carrying this T cell receptor (beta chain) was counted at least ten times. This sample is part of a study of regulatory T cells in long-lasting Graves disease. Time point noted: newly diagnosed GD, antithyroid drugs for less than 3 months. Researchers made the TCR library from RNA that was extracted from PBMCs. Building the TCR beta libraries relied on iRepertoire HTBI primers, and CDR3 regions underwent Arm-PCR. Original processing methods: Samples jointly harbored 60 or so TRBV and approximately 15 TRBJ segments. TCRdb analysed the multiplex PCR reads with MiXCR anew, one entry per CDR3 protein. TCRdb's processing, not the study's, gives the V and J calls here. The sample lists 520,000 or so distinct CDR3 sequences; 9.5% to 15% were seen once. This CDR3 has 15 residues. Trimming left V 2 bases short and J 0 bases short, with 9 bases between. The germline V gene encodes CDR1 SGDLS and CDR2 YYNGEE.

These records were also assigned to another study, of T cells in Graves' hyperthyroidism and ophthalmopathy.

The receptor's source is a woman aged 25 to 39 with Graves disease. The specimen was peripheral blood mononuclear cells (PBMCs), collected at new diagnosis, from a patient treated with antithyroid drugs. The V and J genes are TRBV9 and TRBJ2-1; unclear D gene. The CDR3 DNA sequence: TGTGCCAGCAGCGTCCAGCAGAGCTCCTACAATGAGCAGTTCTTC. Encoded protein: CASSVQQSSYNEQFF.